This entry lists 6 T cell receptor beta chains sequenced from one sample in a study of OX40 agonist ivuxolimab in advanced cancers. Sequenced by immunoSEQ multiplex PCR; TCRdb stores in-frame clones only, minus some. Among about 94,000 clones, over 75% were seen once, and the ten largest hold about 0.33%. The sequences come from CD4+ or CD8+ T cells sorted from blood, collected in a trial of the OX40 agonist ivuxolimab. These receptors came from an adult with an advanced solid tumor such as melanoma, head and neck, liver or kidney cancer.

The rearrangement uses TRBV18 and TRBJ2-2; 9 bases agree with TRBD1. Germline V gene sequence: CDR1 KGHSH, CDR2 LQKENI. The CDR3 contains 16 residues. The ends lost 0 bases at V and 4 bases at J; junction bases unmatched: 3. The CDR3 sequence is CASSPPDRGATGELFF. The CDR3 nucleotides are TGTGCCAGCTCACCACCGGACAGGGGAGCCACCGGGGAGCTGTTTTTT.

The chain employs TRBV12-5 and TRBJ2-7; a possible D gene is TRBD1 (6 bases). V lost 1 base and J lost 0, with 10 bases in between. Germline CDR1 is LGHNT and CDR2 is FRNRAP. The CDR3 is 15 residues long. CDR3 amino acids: CASGLERGNSYEQYF. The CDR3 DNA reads TGTGCTAGTGGTTTGGAGAGGGGGAACTCCTACGAGCAGTACTTC.

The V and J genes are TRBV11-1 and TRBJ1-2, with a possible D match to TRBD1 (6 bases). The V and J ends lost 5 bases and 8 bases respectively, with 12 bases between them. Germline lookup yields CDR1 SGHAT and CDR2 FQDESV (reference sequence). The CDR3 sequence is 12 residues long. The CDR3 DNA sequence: TGTGCCAGCAGCCTACAGGGAGCAGGCTACACCTTC. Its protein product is CASSLQGAGYTF.

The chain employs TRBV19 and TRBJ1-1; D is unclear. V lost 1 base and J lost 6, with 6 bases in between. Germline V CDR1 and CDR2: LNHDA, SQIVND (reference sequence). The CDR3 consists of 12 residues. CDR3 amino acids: CASSIGTPEAFF. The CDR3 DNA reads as TGTGCCAGTAGTATAGGGACCCCTGAAGCTTTCTTT.

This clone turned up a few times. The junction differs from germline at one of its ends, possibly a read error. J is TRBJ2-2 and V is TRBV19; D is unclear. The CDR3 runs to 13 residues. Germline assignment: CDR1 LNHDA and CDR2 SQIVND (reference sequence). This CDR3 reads CASSLDGSGELFF. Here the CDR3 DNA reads TGTGCCAGTAGTCTAGATGGCTCCGGGGAGCTGTTTTTT.

This chain's CDR3 is CASSTPYTGELFF. CDR3 nucleotides: TGTGCCAGCAGCACCCCATACACCGGGGAGCTGTTTTTT. The chain carries TRBV5-5 and TRBJ2-2; unclear D gene. Germline values: CDR1 SGHKS, CDR2 YYEKEE (reference sequence). V was trimmed by 4 bases and J by 3 bases, leaving 7 bases between them. This CDR3 comprises 13 residues.